This T cell receptor beta chain was profiled in a study of cytomegalovirus exposure and HLA in healthy donors. Use of 60 Vbeta and 13 Jbeta primers characterized the PCR. Generated by immunoSEQ multiplex PCR, the TCRdb table keeps only in-frame clones and is missing some. This sample has about 140,000 clones, with roughly 85% found just once. The germline V and J ends were trimmed by 10 bases and 0 bases, with 16 bases remaining between them. CDR1 MNHEY and CDR2 SVGAGI come from the germline V gene. This CDR3 region has 15 residues. The rearrangement uses TRBV6-5 and TRBJ1-5, with D perhaps matching TRBD1 (5 bases). The source of this sequence is a woman in her twenties or thirties in good health and CMV-seronegative. The sequenced material came from PBMCs. The CDR3 sequence is CAIRIQGGSNQPQHF. The CDR3 DNA reads as TGTGCCATCAGGATCCAGGGAGGTAGCAATCAGCCCCAGCATTTT.